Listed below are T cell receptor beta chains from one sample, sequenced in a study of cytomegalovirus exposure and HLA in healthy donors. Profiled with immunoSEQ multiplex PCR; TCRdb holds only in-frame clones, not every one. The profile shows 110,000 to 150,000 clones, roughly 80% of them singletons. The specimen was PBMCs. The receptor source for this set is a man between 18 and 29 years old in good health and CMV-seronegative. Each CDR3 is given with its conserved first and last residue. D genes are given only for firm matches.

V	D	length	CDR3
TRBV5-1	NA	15	CASRGARGMNTEAFF
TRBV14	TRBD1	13	CASSSRTGDGYTF
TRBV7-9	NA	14	CASSFLLDGNTIYF
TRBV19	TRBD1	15	CASIPFGTGEYGYTF
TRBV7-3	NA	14	CASSSGGQSNEQFF
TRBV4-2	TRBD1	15	CASSQEAGTGRGYTF
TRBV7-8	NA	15	CASSLDRRLNTEAFF
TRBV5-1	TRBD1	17	CASSLVGTGVANSPLHF
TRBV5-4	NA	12	CASSESTDTQYF
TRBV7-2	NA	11	CASSQGCEAFF
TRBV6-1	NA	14	CASTQGGARYEQYF
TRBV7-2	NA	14	CASSPGTHTDTQYF
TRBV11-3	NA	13	CASSLHQGYEQYF
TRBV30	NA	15	CAWSVLGRSGNEQFF
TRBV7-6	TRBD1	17	CASSLRQGVSSTDTQYF
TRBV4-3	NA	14	CASSHIRGNTEAFF
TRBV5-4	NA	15	CASSLQGPRNTEAFF
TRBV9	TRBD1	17	CASSVDPSGQANTEAFF
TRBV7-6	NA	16	CASSGRGILNTGELFF
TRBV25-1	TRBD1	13	CASRGQGTSPLHF
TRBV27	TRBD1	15	CASSTRPGQACVAFF
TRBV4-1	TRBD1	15	CASSQETGGSYGYTF
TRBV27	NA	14	CASSSAEWNTEAFF
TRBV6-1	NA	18	CASSEELDTYGDTGELFF
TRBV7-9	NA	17	CASSRIDSRKVNTEAFF
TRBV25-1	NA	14	CASSELYNSYEQYF
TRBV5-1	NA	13	CASSPPGNTEAFF
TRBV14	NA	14	CASSQTQNTGELFF
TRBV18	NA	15	CASSPLRDSNYGYTF
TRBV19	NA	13	CASSISGAHTIYF
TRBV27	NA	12	CASGLQGYEQYF
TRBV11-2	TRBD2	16	CASSLRGDFSYNEQFF